This T cell receptor (beta chain) was retrieved from a study of blood T cell repertoires in COVID-19. Study context: COVID-19 samples, acute and convalescent, were from the United States, Italy and Spain.

Profiled with immunoSEQ multiplex PCR; TCRdb holds only in-frame clones, not every one. The sample consists of approximately 150,000 clones, around 85% of them appearing once. With V trimmed by 4 bases and J by 7 bases, 5 bases remained unmatched. The CDR3 has 14 residues. The germline CDR1 and CDR2 sequences are SGDLS and YYNGEE. This clone was found a few times. The chain uses TRBV9 and TRBJ1-6, with 7 bases that match TRBD1. The source of this sequence is a man between 65 and 80 years old with acute or convalescent COVID-19. Sample: peripheral blood. CDR3 coding DNA: TGTGCCAGCAGCATCAGGGGGGAGAATTCACCCCTCCACTTT. It specifies CASSIRGENSPLHF.